The 14 T cell receptor beta chains below were found in one sample sequenced in a study of healthy donors' naive CD4 and CD8 T cells (dated by TCRdb to 2014 to 2015). The instrument was a 454 GS FLX Titanium. A previously published linear amplification protocol was used to construct TCR libraries from approximately 500 ng of total RNA. TCRdb applied fastp at Q25 and MiXCR to the public reads, then kept only in-frame beta chains. For every CDR3 protein sequence, its rows merge into one entry that carries the most common genes and DNA. Recorded for this sample are 200,000 or so distinct CDR3 sequences; over 60% of them occurred a single time. The ten biggest clones cover roughly 2.3% of the sample. The sample was naive CD4+ and CD8+ T cells sorted from blood, pooled from several donors. Read against the paper, the sample's cell subset or site label means: FACS-sorted naive CD4+ (CD45RO-CD45RA+) and naive CD8+ (CD45RA+CD27bright) T cells. These receptors originate from a pool of human donors in good health; the sample pools cells from several healthy donors.

The rearrangement uses TRBV29-1 and TRBJ2-7, with D perhaps TRBD1 or TRBD2 (5 bases each). The CDR3 totals 14 residues. CDR1 and CDR2 from the germline V gene are SQVTM and ANQGSEA. Trimming removed 4 bases from V and 1 base from J, with 14 bases in between. CDR3 in DNA: TGCAGCGTTGGAGGGGCCTTGGCTTCCTACGAGCAGTACTTC. Amino acid sequence: CSVGGALASYEQYF.

V and J are TRBV6-2 or TRBV6-3 and TRBJ2-5; a possible D gene is TRBD1 (6 bases). V was trimmed by 5 bases and J by 8 bases, leaving 18 bases between them. The CDR3 contains 14 residues. Germline CDR1 MNHEY, CDR2 SVGEGT. In nucleotides, the CDR3 is TGTGCCAGCAGTCCAGGGGCAGGGATGGACACCCAGTACTTC. Amino acid sequence: CASSPGAGMDTQYF.

CDR3 residues: CAWSVPGKAQYF. The CDR3 DNA sequence: TGTGCCTGGAGTGTACCGGGGAAAGCGCAGTACTTC. The chain is built from TRBV30 and TRBJ2-7; TRBD2 might be the D (5 bases). The CDR3 spans 12 residues. The germline gives CDR1 GTSNPN, CDR2 SVGIG (reference sequence). V lost 0 bases and J lost 9, with 12 bases in between.

This clonotype has just a few counts. The CDR3 coding sequence is TGTGCCAGCAGCTACGGGACCTACACAGATACGCAGTATTTT. It yields the protein CASSYGTYTDTQYF. The gene calls are TRBV11-1 and TRBJ2-3; D possibly uses TRBD1 or TRBD2 (5 bases each). The CDR3 contains 14 residues. Germline lookup yields CDR1 SGHAT and CDR2 FQDESV (reference sequence). V was shortened by 4 bases and J by 2 bases, with 10 bases between the two germline ends.

The J gene is TRBJ1-1, the V gene TRBV19; no clear D gene. The germline V gene has CDR1 LNHDA and CDR2 SQIVND (reference sequence). The V gene lost 3 bases and the J gene lost 5 bases, with 13 bases spanning the gap. The CDR3 covers 14 residues. For the CDR3, the DNA is TGTGCCAGTAGTATGAACGTCGGAGGGACTGAAGCTTTCTTT. Protein: CASSMNVGGTEAFF.

The rearrangement joins TRBV29-1 to TRBJ2-7, with TRBD1 matching over 8 bases. Trimming at V came to 5 bases and at J to 3 bases, leaving 9 bases not matched to a gene. Germline values: CDR1 SQVTM, CDR2 ANQGSEA. CDR3 length: 14 residues. Here the CDR3 DNA reads TGCAGCGTTTCTTCCGGGACAGGCCTCTACGAGCAGTACTTC. It encodes CSVSSGTGLYEQYF.

The V gene is TRBV5-8, the J gene TRBJ2-7; D gene uncertain. CDR1 and CDR2 from the germline V gene are SGHTS and YDEGEE. Trimming pared 0 bases from V and 0 bases from J, leaving 7 bases between. This CDR3 contains 14 residues. CDR3 coding DNA: TGTGCCAGCAGCTTGGGGCAGACCTCCTACGAGCAGTACGTC. This codes for CASSLGQTSYEQYV.

This chain connects TRBV15 to TRBJ1-5; D is ambiguous. Germline V gene lookup returns CDR1 LNHNV and CDR2 YYDKDF (reference sequence). V lost 1 base, J lost 3 bases, and 7 bases lay in between. The CDR3 runs to 14 residues. The CDR3, as DNA: TGTGCCACCAGCAGAGCCATCAACAATCAGCCCCAGCATTTT. This gives the protein CATSRAINNQPQHF.

The V call is TRBV12-3 or TRBV12-4, the J call TRBJ2-7, with D possibly TRBD2 on 6 matching bases. CDR3 size: 15 residues. V lost 3 bases, J lost 0 bases, and 12 bases lay in between. The CDR3 sequence: CASSFAGGSSYEQYF. The CDR3 coding sequence is TGTGCCAGCAGTTTTGCCGGGGGAAGCTCCTACGAGCAGTACTTC.

This chain joins TRBV29-1 and TRBJ1-1, with D perhaps TRBD1 (6 bases). CDR1 and CDR2 (germline): SQVTM, ANQGSEA. Trimming removed 6 bases from V and 8 bases from J, with 13 bases in between. This CDR3 is 11 amino acids long. In DNA, the CDR3 is TGCAGCGTCCTGGGGGCATGGGAAGCTTTCTTT. This translates into CSVLGAWEAFF.

The CDR3 coding sequence is TGTGCCATCAGTGGCGGGACAGCGCCTGGAAACACCATATATTTT. Amino acids: CAISGGTAPGNTIYF. This chain connects TRBV10-3 to TRBJ1-3, with 7 bases aligning to TRBD1. The CDR3 runs 15 residues. Per germline, CDR1 ENHRY and CDR2 SYGVKD. V was pared by 4 bases and J by 2 bases, with 5 bases of the junction left unmatched.

In DNA, the CDR3 is TGTGCCAGCAGAACAGGCCTCGTCGGGCGGGAGAGGAGAAGCGAGCAGTACTTC. Its translation is CASRTGLVGRERRSEQYF. The chain recombines TRBV6-2 or TRBV6-3 with TRBJ2-7; 7 bases fit TRBD2. This CDR3 spans 18 amino acids. The junction had 23 bases not matched to a gene; V was cut back by 6 bases and J by 6 bases. CDR1 and CDR2 from the germline V gene are MNHEY and SVGEGT.

The chain uses TRBV29-1 and TRBJ2-3; TRBD2 matches at 10 bases. This CDR3 is 13 amino acids long. Germline CDR1 reads SQVTM; CDR2 reads ANQGSEA. Trimming took 6 bases from V and 5 from J; bases not matched to a gene: 5. The CDR3 DNA follows: TGCAGCGTCAGCGGGAGGGCCGTAGATACGCAGTATTTT. Residues: CSVSGRAVDTQYF.

This chain connects TRBV27 to TRBJ1-6; D may be TRBD1 (5 bases). The V gene lost 3 bases and the J gene lost 10 bases, with 19 bases spanning the gap. The CDR3 consists of 16 residues. Looked up from germline, CDR1 is MNHEY and CDR2 is SMNVEV (reference sequence). CDR3 in amino acids: CASSFLPPRGDSPLHF. CDR3 nucleotide sequence: TGTGCCAGCAGTTTCTTACCCCCTAGAGGGGACTCACCCCTCCACTTT.